The rows below give T cell receptor beta chains drawn from one sample of a study of blood T cell repertoires in COVID-19. Assay: immunoSEQ multiplex PCR; the TCRdb copy retains only in-frame clones and omits some. Among 270,000 or so clones, 70% to 90% were seen once, and the ten largest hold 1% to 1.5%. Sequenced: PBMCs or T cells enriched from blood (not recorded which). These TCRs come from a woman aged 40 to 50 with acute COVID-19. CDR3s include the opening cysteine and the closing phenylalanine or tryptophan. D genes are given only for firm matches. The listing skips clone size in some rows; elsewhere it reads once, few, many or a size class.

j_gene,abundance,v_gene,d_gene,CDR3nt,CDR3aa
TRBJ2-1,few,TRBV29-1,TRBD2,TGCAGCGTTGAAGATCCGGCTCGTAGAGGTGGGAGACTAGCGGGAGTTTACAATGAGCAGTTCTTC,CSVEDPARRGGRLAGVYNEQFF
TRBJ1-2,-,TRBV7-6,TRBD1,TGTGCCAGCAGCTCAGGACAGGGCGAGTCGGACTATGGCTACACCTTC,CASSSGQGESDYGYTF
TRBJ1-1,-,TRBV20-1,-,TGCAGTGCCTCTCAGGGGACTGAAGCTTTCTTT,CSASQGTEAFF
TRBJ1-2,-,TRBV20-1,TRBD1,TGCAGTGCTAGTGGTTCACCTGAAGGGGGCGCTAACTATGGCTACACCTTC,CSASGSPEGGANYGYTF
TRBJ1-3,-,TRBV18,-,TGTGCCAGCTCACTCCAACAGGGAAATGGAAACACCATATATTTT,CASSLQQGNGNTIYF
TRBJ1-5,few,TRBV9,-,TGTGCCAGCAGGTCCCGGGATCAGCCCCAGCATTTT,CASRSRDQPQHF
TRBJ1-2,-,TRBV18,TRBD1,TGTGCCAGCTCACCATACTTGGGACAGGGGGCGCGAAACTATGGCTACACCTTC,CASSPYLGQGARNYGYTF
TRBJ1-4,-,TRBV27,-,TGTGCCAGCAGTTCCTCGGACTGGGCAGGAGAAAAACTGTTTTTT,CASSSSDWAGEKLFF
TRBJ1-2,-,TRBV2,-,TGTGCCAGCAGACTACAGGTTAACTATGGCTACACCTTC,CASRLQVNYGYTF
TRBJ1-5,-,TRBV6-5,-,TGTGCCAGCAGCCCGACGGGGGGTCAGCCCCAGCATTTT,CASSPTGGQPQHF
TRBJ1-1,few,TRBV12-3/TRBV12-4,TRBD1,TGTGCCAGCAGTCCTGGACAGGGGGCTGAAGCTTTCTTT,CASSPGQGAEAFF
TRBJ2-1,-,TRBV7-8,TRBD2,TGTGCCAGCAGCTTAGTGCGGGGGGCCTCCTACAATGAGCAGTTCTTC,CASSLVRGASYNEQFF
TRBJ2-1,-,TRBV5-1,-,TGCGCCAGCAGCTTATTGAGCGGCCCCTACAATGAGCAGTTCTTC,CASSLLSGPYNEQFF
TRBJ2-6,-,TRBV5-1,-,TGCGCCAGCAGCTTCGGTCAGGGTTCTGGGGCCAACGTCCTGACTTTC,CASSFGQGSGANVLTF
TRBJ2-2,-,TRBV11-3,-,TGTGCCAGCAGCTCTACAGGGCTCGGGGAGCTGTTTTTT,CASSSTGLGELFF
TRBJ2-1,-,TRBV27,-,TGTGCCAGCAGCCGTACAGGGAAAACCTACAATGAGCAGTTCTTC,CASSRTGKTYNEQFF
TRBJ2-5,once,TRBV30,-,TGTGCCTGGAGTACAGGCTTCCAAGAGACCCAGTACTTC,CAWSTGFQETQYF
TRBJ2-1,-,TRBV30,-,TGTGCCTGGAATCGGGAAGGCAATGAGCAGTTCTTC,CAWNREGNEQFF
TRBJ2-5,-,TRBV20-1,-,TGCAGTGCTCCGCAAGAGACCCAGTACTTC,CSAPQETQYF
TRBJ1-1,-,TRBV11-3,-,TGTGCCAGCAGCTCCAGACAGAACACTGAAGCTTTCTTT,CASSSRQNTEAFF
TRBJ1-2,few,TRBV24-1,-,TGTGCCACCAGGGGCCCGGCCGGCTATGGCTACACCTTC,CATRGPAGYGYTF